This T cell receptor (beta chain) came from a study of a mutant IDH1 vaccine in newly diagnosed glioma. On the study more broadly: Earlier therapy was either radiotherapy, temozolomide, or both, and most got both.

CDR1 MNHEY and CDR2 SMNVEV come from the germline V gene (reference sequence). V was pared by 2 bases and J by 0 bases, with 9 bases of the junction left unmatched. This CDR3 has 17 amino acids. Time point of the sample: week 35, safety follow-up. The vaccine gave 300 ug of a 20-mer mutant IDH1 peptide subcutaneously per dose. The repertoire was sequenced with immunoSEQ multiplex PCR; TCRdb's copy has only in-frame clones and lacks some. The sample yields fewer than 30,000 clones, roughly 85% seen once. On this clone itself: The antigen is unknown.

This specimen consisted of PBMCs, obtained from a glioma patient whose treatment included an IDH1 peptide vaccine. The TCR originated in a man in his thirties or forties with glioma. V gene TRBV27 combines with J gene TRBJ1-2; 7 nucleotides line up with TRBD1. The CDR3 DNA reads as TGTGCCAGCAGTTTAAAGGCGCAGGGGGTTTCTAACTATGGCTACACCTTC. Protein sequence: CASSLKAQGVSNYGYTF.